This note documents a single T cell receptor (beta chain) sequence. Each 10 ml fresh peripheral blood draw supplied the PBMCs. The CDR3 is 15 amino acids. V lost 7 bases and J 5 bases, leaving 17 bases between the germline ends. The germline gives CDR1 SNHLY, CDR2 FYNNEI. The data belong to a study of T cells in Graves' hyperthyroidism and ophthalmopathy. From RNA transcripts, TCR beta CDR3 regions were amplified. An initial round of RT-PCR targeting the TCR CDR3 relied on the HTBI primer set. TCRdb passed the multiplex PCR reads through MiXCR, listing each CDR3 protein once. The sample has 490,000 or so distinct CDR3 sequences; around a fifth are singletons.

Sequencing was done on a sample of blood. This TCR was sampled from a woman aged 65 to 85 with Graves' ophthalmopathy. This rearrangement joins TRBV2 to TRBJ2-2, with a possible D match to TRBD2 (6 bases). The CDR3 loop is CASTFGGPRTGELFF. The CDR3 DNA reads TGTGCCAGCACCTTCGGGGGACCAAGAACCGGGGAGCTGTTTTTT.